The rows below give T cell receptor beta chains drawn from one sample of a study of CD8+ T cells in alopecia areata. TCRdb's table, derived via immunoSEQ multiplex PCR, lists solely in-frame clones and lacks some. Here the sample spans about 120,000 clones, more than 40% being singletons. The source was CD8+ T cells sorted from blood, collected at week 0. Receptors were obtained from a human donor with alopecia areata. The CDR3 runs from the conserved cysteine through the conserved F or W. D genes are given only for firm matches. Clone size is given for some rows only: seen once, a few or many times, or a class if the clone is expanded.

TGCGCCAGCAGCTTGTTACAGGATCGCACAGATACGCAGTATTTT CASSLLQDRTDTQYF . TRBJ2-3 . TRBV5-1
TGTGCCAGCAGCTTATACCCTGGGGGGGACACAGATACGCAGTATTTT CASSLYPGGDTDTQYF . TRBJ2-3 TRBD2 TRBV7-3
TGTGCCAGCAGTTCCTTTGGGGCAGGGGGCACTGAAGCTTTCTTT CASSSFGAGGTEAFF few TRBJ1-1 TRBD1 TRBV6-5
TGTGCCAGCAGGCTAGGGATCTCCTACGAGCAGTACTTC CASRLGISYEQYF . TRBJ2-7 . TRBV27
TGTGCCAGCAGTCCCGGGACAATCAGGGAGCAGTACTTC CASSPGTIREQYF . TRBJ2-7 . TRBV27
TGTGCCAGCACGGGAGGGACTAGCGGGGCAGATACGCAGTATTTT CASTGGTSGADTQYF once TRBJ2-3 TRBD2 TRBV25-1
TGTGCCATCAGTGAGGAAAATAGCCAGCCCCAGCATTTT CAISEENSQPQHF few TRBJ1-5 . TRBV10-3
TGTGCCATCAAACCTGTGGGGGCGGACCAGCCCCAGCATTTT CAIKPVGADQPQHF . TRBJ1-5 . TRBV27
TGTGCCAGCAGGGCCGGACAGGGCAGTTCACCCCTCCACTTT CASRAGQGSSPLHF . TRBJ1-6 TRBD1 TRBV28
TGCAGCGTTGAAATAGCGGGGGCCTACAATGAGCAGTTCTTC CSVEIAGAYNEQFF . TRBJ2-1 TRBD2 TRBV29-1